This TCR beta chain is drawn from a study of T cells in women clearing cervical HPV infection. Overall study: Women with histologically confirmed HPV16-related CIN3 or worse, 2 with invasive cancer, served as cases. Case blood was drawn when the lesion was first found; control blood after infection became undetectable. Study-wide results and limits: TRBV6-7 relative abundance averaged approximately 0.1% in cases and 0.16% in controls.

With regard to this clone: What it binds is not known. The read halts 3 residues ahead of the CDR3 end, with the missing end drawn from the germline J gene. The sample carries other DNA sequences with the same CDR3.

Prevalent HPV16 infections were excluded; only incident single HPV16 infections included. Germline V gene data show CDR1 as DFQATT and CDR2 as SNEGSKA (reference sequence). CDR3 size: 16 residues. Libraries were prepared by immunoSEQ multiplex PCR; TCRdb keeps only in-frame clonotypes and omits some of them. Recorded for this sample: 25,000 to 30,000 clones. The rearrangement links TRBV20-1 to TRBJ1-1, with 11 bases matching TRBD1. This clonotype was obtained from a woman between 18 and 70 years old with a cervical HPV16 infection that either progressed to CIN3+ or cleared (not recorded which). What was sequenced was blood buffy coat. CDR3 in amino acids: CSARSPGTGGLETAFF. Partial CDR3 DNA: TGCAGTGCTCGTTCCCCCGGGACAGGGGGTTTGGAGACC.